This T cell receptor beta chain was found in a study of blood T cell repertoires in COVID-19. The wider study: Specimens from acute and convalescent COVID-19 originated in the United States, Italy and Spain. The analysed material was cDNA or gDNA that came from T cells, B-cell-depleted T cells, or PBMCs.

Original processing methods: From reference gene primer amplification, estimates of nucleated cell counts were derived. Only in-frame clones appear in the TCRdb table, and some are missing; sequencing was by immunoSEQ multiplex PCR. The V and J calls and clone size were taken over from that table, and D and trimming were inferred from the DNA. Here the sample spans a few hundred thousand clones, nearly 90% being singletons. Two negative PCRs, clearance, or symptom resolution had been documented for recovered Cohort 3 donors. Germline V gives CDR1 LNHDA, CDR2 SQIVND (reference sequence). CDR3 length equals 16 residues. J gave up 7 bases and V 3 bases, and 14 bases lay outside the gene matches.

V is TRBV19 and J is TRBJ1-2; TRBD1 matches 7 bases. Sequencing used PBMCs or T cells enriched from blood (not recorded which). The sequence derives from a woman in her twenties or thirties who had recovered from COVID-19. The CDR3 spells CASSIGSRDSSIGYTF. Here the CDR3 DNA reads TGTGCCAGTAGTATTGGGAGCCGGGACAGCTCGATTGGCTACACCTTC.